This T cell receptor beta chain was captured by sequencing in a study of radiotherapy plus CTLA-4 blockade in lung cancer. Data came from immunoSEQ multiplex PCR; TCRdb stores just in-frame clones and leaves some out. The data show 85,000 to 130,000 clones, around 85% seen once. Germline V gene data show CDR1 as SGHTS and CDR2 as YDEGEE. Trimming cost V 4 bases and J 4 bases, with 2 bases left between them. This CDR3 is 10 amino acids long. The rearrangement joins TRBV5-8 to TRBJ2-5; D is unclear. Specimen: peripheral blood, collected from a patient treated with radiotherapy plus ipilimumab. The receptor's source is a human donor with non-small cell lung cancer that progressed on radiotherapy plus ipilimumab. Some clones in this sample may be carry-over from other donors' samples. The DNA of the CDR3 is TGTGCCAGCAGCCCAGAGACCCAGTACTTC. Translating it yields CASSPETQYF.